These 22 T cell receptor beta chains share one sample of origin, sequenced in a study of T cells in Graves' hyperthyroidism and ophthalmopathy. TCR beta CDR3 region amplification was performed from RNA transcripts. The HTBI primer set drove a first-round RT-PCR of the TCR CDR3. TCRdb re-analysed the multiplex PCR reads in MiXCR, keeping a single row per CDR3 protein. The data show 300,000 to 350,000 distinct CDR3 sequences, roughly 14% seen once. The sequencing input was blood. The receptors stem from a woman aged 25 to 39 with Graves' hyperthyroidism.

This clonotype was counted at least ten times. V gene TRBV7-2 combines with J gene TRBJ2-7; 14 bases match TRBD2. CDR1 SGHTA and CDR2 FQGNSA come from the germline V gene. The CDR3 covers 19 residues. V lost 1 base to trimming and J lost 4 bases; unmatched junction nucleotides: 12. CDR3 protein: CASSLGTSGRWLGTYEQYF. CDR3 coding DNA: TGTGCCAGCAGCTTAGGGACTAGCGGGAGGTGGTTGGGGACGTACGAGCAGTACTTC. The full variable domain, rest sourced from reference TRBV7-2 and TRBJ2-7, is GAGVSQSPSNKVTEKGKDVELRCDPISGHTALYWYRQSLGQGLEFLIYFQGNSAPDKSGLPSDRFSAERTGGSVSTLTIQRTQQEDSAVYLCASSLGTSGRWLGTYEQYFGPGTRLTVT.

This clonotype has ten or more counts. The chain combines TRBV24-1 with TRBJ1-5; D is uncertain. V was cut by 3 bases and J by 2 bases, with 7 bases left in between. The CDR3 is 14 amino acids. Germline CDR1 is KGHDR and CDR2 is SFDVKD. CDR3 protein: CATSDSMGNQPQHF. The DNA of the CDR3 is TGTGCCACCAGTGATAGTATGGGCAATCAGCCCCAGCATTTT.

This clonotype was picked up a small number of times. J is TRBJ2-1 and V is TRBV7-9; 9 nucleotides line up with TRBD1. The CDR3 consists of 14 residues. V gave up 5 bases and J gave up 9 bases; unmatched junction bases: 8. The germline CDR1 and CDR2 sequences are SEHNR and FQNEAQ (reference sequence). For the CDR3, the DNA is TGTGCCAGCAGCGCCCCGGGACAGGGAAGTGAGCAGTTCTTC. This codes for CASSAPGQGSEQFF.

This clonotype was seen at least ten times. V is TRBV9 and J is TRBJ2-7, with TRBD2 as a possible D gene (5 bases). Trimming took off 0 bases at V and 0 bases at J, with 10 bases between the two ends. This CDR3 contains 15 residues. CDR1 SGDLS and CDR2 YYNGEE come from the germline V gene. The CDR3 protein is CASSVELGSSYEQYF. The CDR3, as DNA: TGTGCCAGCAGCGTAGAGCTGGGGAGCTCCTACGAGCAGTACTTC.

V gene TRBV6-2 or TRBV6-3 combines with J gene TRBJ2-7; 10 nucleotides agree with TRBD2. Germline values: CDR1 MNHEY, CDR2 SVGEGT. The junction had 2 bases not matched to a gene; V was cut back by 10 bases and J by 5 bases. The CDR3 length is 11 residues. CDR3 DNA sequence: TGTGCCACCGGACTAGCGGACGAGCAGTACTTC. Amino acid sequence: CATGLADEQYF.

This clonotype was counted many times. V and J are TRBV30 and TRBJ1-2; D is undetermined. The CDR3 runs 12 residues. V lost 0 bases, J lost 8 bases, and 10 bases lay in between. From germline, CDR1 is GTSNPN and CDR2 SVGIG (reference sequence). The CDR3 DNA reads as TGTGCCTGGAGTGTACGGGGTCAAGGCTACACCTTC. Translation gives CAWSVRGQGYTF.

This clonotype has ten or more counts. This sequence joins TRBV11-2 and TRBJ1-5; D is possibly TRBD1 (5 bases). Per the germline V gene, CDR1 is SGHAT and CDR2 is FQNNGV. There are 15 residues in the CDR3. V shed 1 base and J shed 3 bases, with 10 bases lying between them. The DNA of the CDR3 is TGTGCCAGCAGCTTAGGGCAGGGCCCCAATCAGCCCCAGCATTTT. Translated, it gives CASSLGQGPNQPQHF.

The table lists this clonotype with a few counts. The chain has TRBV7-2 and TRBJ2-4; D may be TRBD1 (6 bases). The germline V gene has CDR1 SGHTA and CDR2 FQGNSA. The ends were cut back, 4 bases at V and 2 bases at J, with 27 bases in the middle. There are 20 residues in the CDR3. The CDR3 spells CASSWSRGFGYPIPKNIQYF. The DNA for the CDR3 is TGTGCCAGCAGCTGGTCTAGGGGGTTCGGCTACCCAATACCCAAAAACATTCAGTACTTC.

This clonotype was counted many times. V usage is TRBV27 and J usage is TRBJ1-5; TRBD1 is a possible D gene (5 bases). The CDR3 length is 14 residues. The germline gives CDR1 MNHEY, CDR2 SMNVEV (reference sequence). Trimming shortened V by 8 bases and J by 4 bases, and 15 bases separated the two germline ends. The CDR3 DNA follows: TGTGCCAGCCAAAGCGTCGAGGGGAATCAGCCCCAGCATTTT. Its protein product is CASQSVEGNQPQHF.

The sample holds many counts of this clonotype. The V gene is TRBV2, the J gene TRBJ1-4, with 10 bases matching TRBD1. This CDR3 has 17 amino acids. The germline V gene has CDR1 SNHLY and CDR2 FYNNEI. Trimming cost V 4 bases and J 7 bases; bases outside gene matches: 12. The CDR3 sequence is CASSVPPDRTGGEKLFF. CDR3 in DNA: TGTGCCAGCAGTGTACCCCCCGACAGGACAGGGGGTGAAAAACTGTTTTTT.

This clonotype showed up many times. The chain carries TRBV29-1 and TRBJ2-5, with unresolved D. Per germline, CDR1 SQVTM and CDR2 ANQGSEA. V shed 3 bases and J shed 6 bases, with 5 bases lying between them. This CDR3 spans 10 amino acids. Written as DNA, the CDR3 is TGCAGCGTTGATCTAAAGACCCAGTACTTC. This sequence encodes CSVDLKTQYF.

The sample holds many counts of this clonotype. The chain recombines TRBV11-2 with TRBJ2-6; D is uncertain. Germline CDR1 is SGHAT and CDR2 is FQNNGV. The CDR3 runs to 14 residues. The V gene lost 6 bases and the J gene lost 5 bases, with 11 bases spanning the gap. CDR3 nucleotide sequence: TGTGCCAGCAGTTCCATCCACAGGGCCAACGTCCTGACTTTC. Amino acids: CASSSIHRANVLTF. Based on the CDR3 plus reference TRBV11-2 and TRBJ2-6, the full variable domain is EAGVAQSPRYKIIEKRQSVAFWCNPISGHATLYWYQQILGQGPKLLIQFQNNGVVDDSQLPKDRFSAERLKGVDSTLKIQPAKLEDSAVYLCASSSIHRANVLTFGAGSRLTVL.

In its sample, this clonotype was seen many times. The V and J genes are TRBV28 and TRBJ2-1; D is undetermined. CDR1 MDHEN and CDR2 SYDVKM come from the germline V gene. The CDR3 is made up of 10 amino acids. With 4 bases removed from V and 9 bases from J, the gap between germline ends came to 4 bases. The CDR3 sequence: CASSSTEQFF. The CDR3 bases are TGTGCCAGCAGTTCCACTGAGCAGTTCTTC.

The V call is TRBV6-1, the J call TRBJ2-1; D might be TRBD2 (6 bases). CDR1 is MNHNS, CDR2 SASEGT, per germline. V lost 4 bases and J 1 base, leaving 14 bases between the germline ends. The CDR3 consists of 16 residues. DNA for the CDR3: TGTGCCAGCAGTGGCAGAAAGCGGGCATCCTACAATGAGCAGTTCTTC. The encoded protein is CASSGRKRASYNEQFF.

As concerns this clonotype: A much more abundant neighbour one base away suggests this may be a read error. The rearrangement uses TRBV28 and TRBJ2-7; D unclear. Germline values: CDR1 MDHEN, CDR2 SYDVKM. The CDR3 is 15 residues long. The ends were cut back, 7 bases at V and 3 bases at J, with 19 bases in the middle. CDR3 DNA: TGTGCCAGCAACCACCCCACCAGACACCTCTACGAGCAGTACTTC. Translated: CASNHPTRHLYEQYF. Based on the CDR3 plus reference TRBV28 and TRBJ2-7, the full variable domain is DVKVTQSSRYLVKRTGEKVFLECVQDMDHENMFWYRQDPGLGLRLIYFSYDVKMKEKGDIPEGYSVSREKKERFSLILESASTNQTSMYLCASNHPTRHLYEQYFGPGTRLTVT.

This clonotype was detected ten times or more. This chain joins TRBV25-1 and TRBJ2-5; D is unclear. Germline V gives CDR1 MGHDK, CDR2 SYGVNS. The CDR3 runs to 15 residues. The V end was cut by 0 bases, the J end by 1 base, with 9 bases between. CDR3 sequence: CASSEYQLAQETQYF. The CDR3 DNA reads as TGTGCCAGCAGTGAATATCAACTGGCCCAAGAGACCCAGTACTTC.

The rearrangement uses TRBV5-8 and TRBJ1-2; tentatively, D is TRBD1 (6 bases). Germline CDR1 is SGHTS and CDR2 is YDEGEE. V lost 9 bases, J lost 6 bases, and 36 bases lay in between. CDR3 length: 19 residues. The CDR3 sequence: CATVANRDPYVRGRNGYTF. The CDR3 DNA follows: TGTGCCACCGTAGCGAACCGGGACCCATACGTCAGGGGACGAAATGGCTACACCTTC.

This clonotype has at least ten counts. This chain joins TRBV19 and TRBJ1-2; D is unresolved. CDR1 is LNHDA and CDR2 is SQIVND in the germline V gene (reference sequence). Trimming took off 0 bases at V and 8 bases at J, with 10 bases between the two ends. CDR3 length equals 13 residues. CDR3 DNA: TGTGCCAGTAGTATAGATCGAACGCACGGCTACACCTTC. Its protein is CASSIDRTHGYTF.

The rearrangement links TRBV28 to TRBJ1-3; TRBD1 is a possible D gene (5 bases). The CDR3 covers 16 residues. The germline gives CDR1 MDHEN, CDR2 SYDVKM. V was pared by 2 bases and J by 0 bases, with 11 bases between. As DNA, the CDR3 is TGTGCCAGCAGTTTAAGGGGCGCAAGCTCTGGAAACACCATATATTTT. It is translated as CASSLRGASSGNTIYF. The full variable domain, completed using reference TRBV28 and TRBJ1-3, is DVKVTQSSRYLVKRTGEKVFLECVQDMDHENMFWYRQDPGLGLRLIYFSYDVKMKEKGDIPEGYSVSREKKERFSLILESASTNQTSMYLCASSLRGASSGNTIYFGEGSWLTVV.

The genes are TRBV14 and TRBJ1-2; 7 bases are a match to TRBD1. V shed 0 bases and J 8 bases; nucleotides not matched to a gene: 12. Germline loops: CDR1 SGHDN, CDR2 FVKESK. The CDR3 has 16 residues. This CDR3 reads CASSQEGGTDEKGYTF. Here the CDR3 DNA reads TGTGCCAGCAGCCAAGAAGGAGGGACAGACGAAAAGGGCTACACCTTC.

The chain joins TRBV3-1 to TRBJ1-1; D is perhaps TRBD1 (6 bases). CDR3 size: 15 residues. Germline CDR1 is LGHDT and CDR2 is YNNKEL (reference sequence). Deletions cut 5 bases from V and 0 bases from J, with 13 bases between. The CDR3 region is CASSWGGQVNTEAFF. The CDR3 region has the DNA TGTGCCAGCAGCTGGGGGGGGCAGGTGAACACTGAAGCTTTCTTT. The full variable domain, in which reference TRBV3-1 and TRBJ1-1 provide the parts outside the CDR3, is DTAVSQTPKYLVTQMGNDKSIKCEQNLGHDTMYWYKQDSKKFLKIMFSYNNKELIINETVPNRFSPKSPDKAHLNLHINSLELGDSAVYFCASSWGGQVNTEAFFGQGTRLTVV.

The V gene is TRBV3-1, the J gene TRBJ1-2, with D possibly being TRBD1 (5 bases). With 3 bases removed from V and 0 bases from J, the gap between germline ends came to 11 bases. This CDR3 contains 15 residues. CDR1 LGHDT and CDR2 YNNKEL come from the germline V gene (reference sequence). CDR3 residues: CASSHQTASNYGYTF. CDR3 nucleotides: TGTGCCAGCAGCCATCAGACAGCTTCTAACTATGGCTACACCTTC.